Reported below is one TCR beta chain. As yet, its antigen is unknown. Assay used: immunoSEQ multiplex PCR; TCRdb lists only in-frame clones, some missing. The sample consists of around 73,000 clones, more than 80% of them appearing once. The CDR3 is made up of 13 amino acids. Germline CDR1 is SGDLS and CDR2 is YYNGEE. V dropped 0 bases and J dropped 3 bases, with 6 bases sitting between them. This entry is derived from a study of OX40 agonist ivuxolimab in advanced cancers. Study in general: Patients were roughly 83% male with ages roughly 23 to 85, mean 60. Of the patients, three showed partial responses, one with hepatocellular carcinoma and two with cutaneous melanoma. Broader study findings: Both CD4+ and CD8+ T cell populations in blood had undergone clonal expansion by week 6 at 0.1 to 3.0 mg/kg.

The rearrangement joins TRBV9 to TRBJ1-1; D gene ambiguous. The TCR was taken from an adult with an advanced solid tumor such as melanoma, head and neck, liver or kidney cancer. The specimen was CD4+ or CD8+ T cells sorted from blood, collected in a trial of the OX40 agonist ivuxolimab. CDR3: CASSVAGDTEAFF. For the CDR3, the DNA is TGTGCCAGCAGCGTAGCTGGGGACACTGAAGCTTTCTTT.